These 28 T cell receptor beta chains share one sample of origin, sequenced in a study of shared clonotypes between healthy human individuals. Sequencing used immunoSEQ multiplex PCR; TCRdb keeps in-frame clones, though not all of them. The sample has some 490,000 clones; approximately 81% are singletons. Material: PBMCs. The receptors were gathered from a woman aged 40 to 50 in good health. Some clones in this sample may be carry-over from other donors' samples.

The V and J genes are TRBV4-2 and TRBJ2-4; TRBD2 aligns across 7 bases. Germline trimming cut 5 bases from V and 9 bases from J; bases unmatched to any gene: 10. CDR1 and CDR2 from the germline V gene are LGHNA and YNFKEQ. The CDR3 length is 14 residues. The CDR3 loop reads CASSVAGEGSIQYF. For the CDR3, the DNA is TGTGCCAGCAGCGTAGCTGGGGAGGGAAGCATTCAGTACTTC.

Of note for this clone: A read error is the likely source, as a far larger clone sits one nucleotide away. The V call is TRBV20-1, the J call TRBJ2-1; no clear D gene. Germline CDR1 is DFQATT and CDR2 is SNEGSKA (reference sequence). The length of the CDR3 is 11 residues. The CDR3 region has the DNA TGCAGCGCTCATGGACGGGATGAGCAGTTCTTC. Protein: CSAHGRDEQFF.

The genes are TRBV6-5 and TRBJ2-1; D is unclear. Trimming pared 6 bases from V and 3 bases from J, leaving 15 bases between. CDR1 is MNHEY, CDR2 SVGAGI, per germline. The CDR3 has 15 amino acids. In DNA form, the CDR3 reads TGTGCCAGCAGAGGACCACTAATTCGCTACAATGAGCAGTTCTTC. It codes for CASRGPLIRYNEQFF.

This clone came up once. The chain has TRBV18 and TRBJ2-7, with D unresolved. V lost 3 bases to trimming and J lost 2 bases, with 8 bases between them. The germline CDR1 and CDR2 sequences are KGHSH and LQKENI. The CDR3 loop spans 13 amino acids. The CDR3 DNA reads TGTGCCAGCTCACCGACATCCACCTACGAGCAGTACTTC. It yields the protein CASSPTSTYEQYF.

J is TRBJ2-5 and V is TRBV2, with TRBD2 matching 11 bases. Germline V gene sequence: CDR1 SNHLY, CDR2 FYNNEI. The CDR3 spans 12 residues. DNA of the CDR3: TGTGCTAGCGGGAGGGCCCGGGAGACCCAGTACTTC. It yields the protein CASGRARETQYF.

This clone has just a few counts. V usage is TRBV19 and J usage is TRBJ1-2; D remains unclear. Trimming took off 2 bases at V and 6 bases at J, with 16 bases between the two ends. Germline CDR1 reads LNHDA; CDR2 reads SQIVND (reference sequence). This CDR3 has 15 amino acids. The CDR3 spells CASSISPRTGNGYTF. The DNA of the CDR3 is TGTGCCAGTAGTATAAGCCCCCGGACGGGGAATGGCTACACCTTC. The full variable domain, completed using reference TRBV19 and TRBJ1-2, is DGGITQSPKYLFRKEGQNVTLSCEQNLNHDAMYWYRQDPGQGLRLIYYSQIVNDFQKGDIAEGYSVSREKKESFPLTVTSAQKNPTAFYLCASSISPRTGNGYTFGSGTRLTVV.

The count of this clone is one. Given a far larger clone just one base away, this is likely a sequencing read error. It is likely a read error, because the conserved phenylalanine at the end of the CDR3 is missing. The V gene is TRBV5-1, the J gene TRBJ2-2, with a tentative D call TRBD2 (5 bases). Germline-derived CDR1 and CDR2 are SGHRS and YFSETQ. This CDR3 is 15 amino acids long. The V gene lost 0 bases and the J gene lost 3 bases, with 9 bases spanning the gap. The CDR3: CASSLVGRDTGELFS. CDR3 nucleotides: TGCGCCAGCAGCTTGGTAGGGCGGGACACCGGGGAGCTGTTTTCT.

This clone appeared many times. The CDR3 region has the DNA TGTGCCAGCACCCTCGACAGGGGACGTCAGCCCCAGCATTTT. Translated: CASTLDRGRQPQHF. The chain carries TRBV28 and TRBJ1-5; 8 bases match TRBD1. Trimming cost V 7 bases and J 6 bases; bases outside gene matches: 8. From germline, CDR1 is MDHEN and CDR2 SYDVKM. The CDR3 sequence is 14 residues long.

CDR3 loop: CASSPLFGDNEQFF. In DNA, the CDR3 is TGTGCCAGCAGTCCCTTGTTCGGGGACAATGAGCAGTTCTTC. The V and J genes are TRBV6-4 and TRBJ2-1; a possible D gene is TRBD2 (5 bases). Trimming stripped 5 bases from V and 5 bases from J, with 13 bases between. From germline, CDR1 is MRHNA and CDR2 SNTAGT. The CDR3 spans 14 residues.

The sample holds a few counts of this clone. This chain joins TRBV28 and TRBJ2-7; 7 bases line up with TRBD2. Germline CDR1 MDHEN, CDR2 SYDVKM. This CDR3 region has 14 residues. The V segment lost 3 bases and the J segment 5 bases; nucleotides outside the gene matches: 7. CDR3 residues: CASSLGGTSHEQYF. As DNA, the CDR3 is TGTGCCAGCAGTTTGGGAGGGACGTCCCACGAGCAGTACTTC. Full variable domain (outside the CDR3, taken from reference TRBV28 and TRBJ2-7): DVKVTQSSRYLVKRTGEKVFLECVQDMDHENMFWYRQDPGLGLRLIYFSYDVKMKEKGDIPEGYSVSREKKERFSLILESASTNQTSMYLCASSLGGTSHEQYFGPGTRLTVT.

J is TRBJ1-5 and V is TRBV19; D may be TRBD1 (5 bases). The CDR3 is 12 amino acids. Germline values: CDR1 LNHDA, CDR2 SQIVND (reference sequence). Trimming removed 6 bases at V and 7 bases at J, with 10 bases between. CDR3: CASRTEGQPQHF. In DNA form, the CDR3 reads TGTGCCAGTAGGACAGAGGGGCAGCCCCAGCATTTT.

As to this clone: A far more abundant clone sits one base away, making this likely a read error. The chain couples TRBV30 to TRBJ1-1, with D uncertain. CDR3 size: 12 residues. Germline V lookup: CDR1 GTSNPN, CDR2 SVGIG (reference sequence). V was cut by 4 bases and J by 1 base, with 7 bases left in between. DNA for the CDR3: TGTGCCTGGATATCAGAGAACACTGAAGCTTTCTTT. Its protein is CAWISENTEAFF.

Concerning this clone itself: A far larger clone is just one base off, so this is likely a read error. This chain uses TRBV5-1 with TRBJ2-7; TRBD2 matches 13 bases. The CDR3 totals 14 residues. Germline lookup yields CDR1 SGHRS and CDR2 YFSETQ. CDR3 coding DNA: TGCGCCAGCAGCACTAGCGGGAGGGCCAGGGAGCAGCACTTC. This encodes CASSTSGRAREQHF.

This clone was seen once. This probably arose from a read error, given a far larger clone one base away. The gene calls are TRBV5-1 and TRBJ1-4, with D uncertain. The length of the CDR3 is 13 residues. The germline V gene has CDR1 SGHRS and CDR2 YFSETQ. The chain's CDR3 is CSSSLGTNEKLFF. DNA for the CDR3: TGCTCCAGCAGCTTGGGCACTAATGAAAAACTGTTTTTT.

The chain carries TRBV4-3 and TRBJ1-1, with D possibly matching TRBD1 (6 bases). The CDR3 length is 13 residues. Trimming removed 6 bases at V and 4 bases at J, with 12 bases between. Germline loops: CDR1 LGHNA, CDR2 YSLEER. Here the CDR3 reads CASSSRGGTEAFF. CDR3 coding DNA: TGCGCCAGCAGTAGCAGGGGAGGCACTGAAGCTTTCTTT.

The chain combines TRBV2 with TRBJ2-5, with 11 bases that match TRBD2. The CDR3 contains 16 residues. The trim removed 6 bases at V and 2 bases at J, leaving 8 bases unmatched. CDR1 is SNHLY, CDR2 FYNNEI, per germline. The CDR3 nucleotides read TGTGCCAGCAGCCGGACTAGCGGGCTTTTACAAGAGACCCAGTACTTC. Protein: CASSRTSGLLQETQYF.

V gene TRBV5-6 combines with J gene TRBJ2-7; the D gene could be TRBD1 or TRBD2 (7 bases each). Germline CDR1 is SGHDT and CDR2 is YYEEEE. V shed 2 bases and J shed 4 bases, with 10 bases lying between them. CDR3 length: 13 amino acids. The CDR3 nucleotides are TGTGCCAGCAGCTTCAGGGGGGGATACGAGCAGTACTTC. Translated: CASSFRGGYEQYF. The complete variable domain, with remaining parts taken from reference TRBV5-6 and TRBJ2-7, reads DAGVTQSPTHLIKTRGQQVTLRCSPKSGHDTVSWYQQALGQGPQFIFQYYEEEERQRGNFPDRFSGHQFPNYSSELNVNALLLGDSALYLCASSFRGGYEQYFGPGTRLTVT.

This clone was picked up one time. The chain joins TRBV19 to TRBJ2-5, with D perhaps matching TRBD1 or TRBD2 (5 bases each). CDR1 is LNHDA, CDR2 SQIVND, per germline (reference sequence). The CDR3 runs to 14 residues. Trimming cost V 2 bases and J 5 bases, with 12 bases left between them. The CDR3 bases are TGTGCCAGTAGTATACCAGGGCGGAGGGAGACCCAGTACTTC. It encodes CASSIPGRRETQYF.

On this clone itself: A single base is all that separates this from a far larger clone, so a read error is likely. V is TRBV4-1 and J is TRBJ2-1; D might be TRBD2 (5 bases). This CDR3 spans 15 amino acids. Per germline, CDR1 MGHRA and CDR2 YSYEKL. V lost 3 bases, J lost 6 bases, and 15 bases lay in between. The CDR3 loop reads CASSQGSNGVNEQFF. The CDR3 DNA is TGCGCCAGCAGCCAGGGGTCTAACGGGGTCAATGAGCAGTTCTTC.

In this sample, this clone turned up a few times. Other DNA sequences of this sample code for an identical CDR3. The chain links TRBV2 to TRBJ1-5; tentatively, D is TRBD1 (6 bases). There are 13 residues in the CDR3. Germline-derived CDR1 and CDR2 are SNHLY and FYNNEI. V dropped 6 bases and J dropped 6 bases, with 12 bases sitting between them. CDR3 loop: CASRTGPPQPQHF. DNA of the CDR3: TGTGCCAGCAGAACAGGGCCCCCTCAGCCCCAGCATTTT.

This rearrangement joins TRBV4-2 to TRBJ2-5; 8 nucleotides match TRBD2. Looked up from germline, CDR1 is LGHNA and CDR2 is YNFKEQ. J gave up 1 base and V 1 base, and 5 bases lay outside the gene matches. The CDR3 spans 16 residues. The CDR3 nucleotides are TGTGCCAGCAGCCAAGGGGGCGGGGGGTTCCAAGAGACCCAGTACTTC. Translated: CASSQGGGGFQETQYF.

The chain has TRBV15 and TRBJ1-4; D gene unclear. The germline V gene has CDR1 LNHNV and CDR2 YYDKDF (reference sequence). Trimming cost V 8 bases and J 5 bases, with 12 bases left between them. This CDR3 is built from 13 residues. CDR3 amino acids: CATGPIGNEKLFF. The CDR3 DNA is TGTGCCACCGGACCTATTGGGAATGAAAAACTGTTTTTT.

This chain joins TRBV4-1 and TRBJ2-3, with TRBD2 matching 9 bases. The germline gives CDR1 MGHRA, CDR2 YSYEKL. The CDR3 is 18 residues long. The ends lost 4 bases at V and 2 bases at J; junction bases unmatched: 13. This CDR3 is CASSPDPPASGVTDTQYF. The CDR3 coding sequence is TGCGCCAGCAGCCCAGACCCACCGGCTAGCGGGGTCACAGATACGCAGTATTTT.

The V call is TRBV29-1, the J call TRBJ1-1, with TRBD1 matching over 7 bases. With 7 bases clipped from V and 4 bases from J, the junction kept 9 bases outside the gene matches. Germline CDR1 reads SQVTM; CDR2 reads ANQGSEA. The CDR3 is 13 residues long. CDR3 sequence: CSARQGLSTEAFF. CDR3 in DNA: TGCAGCGCGAGACAGGGACTTTCCACTGAAGCTTTCTTT.

Worth noting for this clone: This likely came from a read error, as a far larger clone is one base away. The gene calls are TRBV25-1 and TRBJ1-5, with D possibly TRBD1 on 5 matching bases. The CDR3 sequence is 16 residues long. Germline V gives CDR1 MGHDK, CDR2 SYGVNS. CDR3 sequence (DNA): TGTGCCCGGACGTCATCCGGGGGAATCGACAATAAGCCCCAGCATTTT. Translating gives CARTSSGGIDNKPQHF.

This clone showed up just a few times. The chain links TRBV7-8 to TRBJ2-7; D may be TRBD2 (7 bases). Trimming left V 2 bases short and J 7 bases short, with 9 bases between. Germline values: CDR1 SGHVS, CDR2 FQNEAQ. This CDR3 has 12 amino acids. The CDR3 loop is CASSLRGGEQYF. In DNA, the CDR3 is TGTGCCAGCAGCTTAAGGGGGGGAGAGCAGTACTTC.

This clone was observed once. The chain combines TRBV18 with TRBJ1-1; 8 nucleotides agree with TRBD1. This CDR3 comprises 13 residues. Germline CDR1 reads KGHSH; CDR2 reads LQKENI. V was pared by 5 bases and J by 5 bases, with 4 bases of the junction left unmatched. CDR3 DNA sequence: TGTGCCAGCTCATGGACAGGGTTGACTGAAGCTTTCTTT. The encoded protein is CASSWTGLTEAFF.

To note about this clone: A far bigger clonotype differs at one base, so this is likely a read error. V gene TRBV30 combines with J gene TRBJ1-2, with D tentatively TRBD1 (6 bases). Germline lookup yields CDR1 GTSNPN and CDR2 SVGIG (reference sequence). CDR3 size: 17 residues. Trimming cost V 4 bases and J 6 bases, with 27 bases left between them. The CDR3 nucleotides are TGTGCCTGGATCTCTCCGGGGACCAGGGGTCGGGGCCATGGCTACACCTTC. Encoded protein: CAWISPGTRGRGHGYTF.